A single sample gave rise to the 10 T cell receptor beta chains below, sequenced in a study of PD-1 blockade in classical Hodgkin lymphoma. Each patient's relapse followed autologous stem cell transplantation, and brentuximab vedotin exposure varied. Sequencing used immunoSEQ multiplex PCR; TCRdb keeps in-frame clones, though not all of them. The data hold about 14,000 clones, with around 82% observed a single time. Sequenced material: peripheral blood mononuclear cells (PBMCs), taken at baseline. The receptors shown here come from a human donor with classical Hodgkin lymphoma.

The V gene is TRBV9, the J gene TRBJ1-6, with TRBD1 identical over 7 bases. The trim removed 0 bases at V and 6 bases at J, leaving 9 bases unmatched. Germline assignment: CDR1 SGDLS and CDR2 YYNGEE. This CDR3 is built from 17 residues. CDR3 region: CASSVEGDSSSNSPLHF. The CDR3 nucleotides are TGTGCCAGCAGCGTAGAGGGGGACAGCAGTTCTAATTCACCCCTCCACTTT.

This chain's CDR3 is CSARNPYEQYF. CDR3 in DNA: TGCAGTGCTAGAAATCCGTACGAGCAGTACTTC. The V call is TRBV20-1, the J call TRBJ2-7, with no clear D. The V gene lost 2 bases and the J gene lost 4 bases, with 6 bases spanning the gap. CDR1 and CDR2 (germline): DFQATT, SNEGSKA (reference sequence). There are 11 residues in the CDR3.

The gene calls are TRBV5-1 and TRBJ2-5, with 8 bases matching TRBD1. This CDR3 has 16 amino acids. J gave up 1 base and V 3 bases, and 8 bases lay outside the gene matches. Per the germline V gene, CDR1 is SGHRS and CDR2 is YFSETQ. The CDR3 DNA follows: TGCGCCAGCAGCTGGACAGGGAGAGGGGTCCAAGAGACCCAGTACTTC. This gives the protein CASSWTGRGVQETQYF.

V and J are TRBV11-3 and TRBJ2-1, with 9 bases aligning to TRBD2. After removal of 5 bases from V and 6 bases from J, the junction contained 5 bases not matched to a gene. The CDR3 sequence is 14 residues long. The germline CDR1 and CDR2 sequences are SGHNT and YENEEA. The CDR3 loop is CASSPRTSANEQFF. CDR3 DNA: TGTGCCAGCAGCCCGCGGACTAGCGCCAATGAGCAGTTCTTC.

This clone was seen a handful of times. This sequence joins TRBV10-2 and TRBJ2-3; TRBD1 might be the D (7 bases). CDR1 is WSHSY, CDR2 SAAADI, per germline. There are 17 residues in the CDR3. The ends were cut back, 0 bases at V and 0 bases at J, with 13 bases in the middle. The CDR3 protein is CASSESTGRFSTDTQYF. The CDR3 DNA follows: TGCGCCAGCAGTGAGTCGACAGGGAGGTTTAGCACAGATACGCAGTATTTT.

This chain uses TRBV27 with TRBJ1-6, with no clear D. The CDR3 length is 16 residues. Germline assignment: CDR1 MNHEY and CDR2 SMNVEV (reference sequence). V was pared by 4 bases and J by 0 bases, with 10 bases between. The CDR3 nucleotides are TGTGCCAGCAGTTCCTCGGGGAGCTCCTATAATTCACCCCTCCACTTT. Translating it yields CASSSSGSSYNSPLHF.

The J gene is TRBJ2-2, the V gene TRBV10-3; 11 positions agree with TRBD1. The CDR3 sequence is 15 residues long. V dropped 6 bases and J dropped 3; count of bases not matched to a gene: 3. In germline, CDR1 is ENHRY, CDR2 SYGVKD. In DNA, the CDR3 is TGTGCCATCAGCCCGGGACAGGGGGACACCGGGGAGCTGTTTTTT. Protein sequence: CAISPGQGDTGELFF.

The V and J genes are TRBV6-5 and TRBJ2-7; 9 positions match TRBD2. CDR3 length: 15 amino acids. The junction had 9 bases not matched to a gene; V was cut back by 2 bases and J by 7 bases. Germline V gene data show CDR1 as MNHEY and CDR2 as SVGAGI. The CDR3 region is CASSYQGGGAWEQYF. The CDR3 nucleotides read TGTGCCAGCAGTTACCAGGGCGGGGGGGCCTGGGAGCAGTACTTC.

This clone was observed a single time. This chain joins TRBV27 and TRBJ1-1, with TRBD1 matching 9 bases. CDR1 and CDR2 (germline): MNHEY, SMNVEV (reference sequence). The CDR3 contains 17 residues. The ends lost 5 bases at V and 0 bases at J; junction bases unmatched: 10. The CDR3 DNA is TGTGCCAGCAGTCCCAGGGGAACAGGGGGCGTGAACACTGAAGCTTTCTTT. This codes for CASSPRGTGGVNTEAFF.

This sequence joins TRBV5-8 and TRBJ2-7, with D hard to call. CDR3 length: 12 amino acids. The germline V gene encodes CDR1 SGHTS and CDR2 YDEGEE. Trimming pared 4 bases from V and 8 bases from J, leaving 13 bases between. CDR3 DNA sequence: TGTGCCAGCAGCCCCCCCCTCGTGAAGCAGTACTTC. As protein: CASSPPLVKQYF. Looking up the rest from reference TRBV5-8 and TRBJ2-7 gives the full variable domain: EAGVTQSPTHLIKTRGQQATLRCSPISGHTSVYWYQQALGLGLQFLLWYDEGEERNRGNFPPRFSGRQFPNYSSELNVNALELEDSALYLCASSPPLVKQYFGPGTRLTVT.